The 23 T cell receptor beta chains listed next were all sequenced from one sample in a study of blood T cell repertoires in COVID-19. Produced via immunoSEQ multiplex PCR; TCRdb's table is partial and in-frame only. The sample has about 190,000 clones, 84% seen once. Sequencing was carried out using PBMCs or T cells enriched from blood (not recorded which). The receptors come from a woman aged 30 to 39 who had been exposed to COVID-19.

This clone was detected only once. The chain couples TRBV11-2 to TRBJ1-5; the D is unclear. The germline gives CDR1 SGHAT, CDR2 FQNNGV. This CDR3 spans 15 amino acids. The V end lost 5 bases, the J end lost 0 bases, and 11 bases lay between the germline ends. The CDR3 coding sequence is TGTGCCAGCAGCCTCGACACTTATAGCAATCAGCCCCAGCATTTT. Encoded protein: CASSLDTYSNQPQHF. Combining the CDR3 with reference TRBV11-2 and TRBJ1-5 gives the whole variable domain EAGVAQSPRYKIIEKRQSVAFWCNPISGHATLYWYQQILGQGPKLLIQFQNNGVVDDSQLPKDRFSAERLKGVDSTLKIQPAKLEDSAVYLCASSLDTYSNQPQHFGDGTRLSIL.

A few counts support this clone. This chain connects TRBV3-1 (or the pseudogene TRBV3-2) to TRBJ2-1; 8 nucleotides align to TRBD2. J lost 6 bases, V lost 1 base, and 8 bases had no gene match. Germline V CDR1 and CDR2: LGHDT, YNNKEL (reference sequence). The CDR3 is made up of 16 amino acids. CDR3 in amino acids: CASSQAFGGAPNEQFF. The CDR3 nucleotides are TGTGCCAGCAGCCAAGCCTTCGGGGGGGCCCCCAATGAGCAGTTCTTC.

This chain uses TRBV6-6 with TRBJ1-4, with 11 bases aligning to TRBD1. The germline gives CDR1 MNHNY, CDR2 SVGAGI (reference sequence). The V and J ends lost 5 bases and 1 base, in that order; junction bases with no gene match: 3. The length of the CDR3 is 16 residues. Here the CDR3 DNA reads TGTGCCAGCAGTCGGGACAGGGGGGGAACTAATGAAAAACTGTTTTTT. It encodes CASSRDRGGTNEKLFF.

The chain links TRBV19 to TRBJ1-1; tentative D call: TRBD1 (6 bases). The CDR3 length is 15 residues. Germline CDR1 is LNHDA and CDR2 is SQIVND (reference sequence). V was trimmed by 4 bases and J by 5 bases, leaving 17 bases between them. The CDR3 DNA sequence: TGTGCCAGTAGTAAACCGGGGACAAGTGGGACTGAAGCTTTCTTT. Encoded protein: CASSKPGTSGTEAFF.

The rearrangement uses TRBV7-6 and TRBJ1-1, with a weak D call TRBD1 (6 bases). V was pared by 2 bases and J by 6 bases, with 16 bases between. Per germline, CDR1 SGHVS and CDR2 FNYEAQ. The CDR3 contains 15 residues. CDR3 protein: CASSLLQQGPAEAFF. The CDR3 coding sequence is TGTGCCAGCAGCTTACTCCAACAGGGTCCAGCTGAAGCTTTCTTT.

The genes are TRBV3-1 (or the pseudogene TRBV3-2) and TRBJ2-6; 7 nucleotides line up with TRBD1. From germline, CDR1 is LGHDT and CDR2 YNNKEL (reference sequence). J was trimmed by 2 bases and V by 2 bases; bases with no gene match: 0. The CDR3 has 15 residues. CDR3 sequence (DNA): TGTGCCAGCAGCCAACAGGGGGCTGGGGCCAACGTCCTGACTTTC. It codes for CASSQQGAGANVLTF.

The DNA for the CDR3 is TGTGCCAGCAGTCGAATGGGACTCCTTGAGCAGTACTTC. Its protein is CASSRMGLLEQYF. This chain joins TRBV6-2 or TRBV6-3 and TRBJ2-7; possibly TRBD2 for D (6 bases). CDR1 is MNHEY and CDR2 is SVGEGT in the germline V gene. The CDR3 is 13 residues long. V was clipped by 5 bases and J by 7 bases, with 15 bases between them.

The chain couples TRBV6-5 to TRBJ2-1; 8 bases are shared with TRBD1. Germline V gene sequence: CDR1 MNHEY, CDR2 SVGAGI. The V gene end was trimmed by 4 bases and the J gene end by 5 bases; junction bases not matched to a gene: 7. There are 15 residues in the CDR3. CDR3 in DNA: TGTGCCAGCAGTTCTCGACAGGGGAATGACAATGAGCAGTTCTTC. As protein: CASSSRQGNDNEQFF.

V gene TRBV7-3 combines with J gene TRBJ2-1, with D perhaps matching TRBD2 (6 bases). CDR3 length: 16 amino acids. The ends were cut back, 1 base at V and 0 bases at J, with 10 bases in the middle. Germline CDR1 is SGHTA and CDR2 is FQGTGA. The CDR3 nucleotides read TGTGCCAGCAGCTTAATCGGGGGTCTCTCCTACAATGAGCAGTTCTTC. Translation: CASSLIGGLSYNEQFF.

The chain joins TRBV4-2 to TRBJ2-3; 14 nucleotides match TRBD2. V gave up 4 bases and J gave up 8 bases; unmatched junction bases: 5. CDR1 is LGHNA, CDR2 YNFKEQ, per germline. The CDR3 spans 15 residues. The CDR3 nucleotides read TGTGCCAGCAGCCTGGGACTAGCGGGGGAGCCTACGCAGTATTTT. It translates to CASSLGLAGEPTQYF.

The J gene is TRBJ2-5, the V gene TRBV6-2 or TRBV6-3, with 7 bases aligning to TRBD1. Germline CDR1 MNHEY, CDR2 SVGEGT. V lost 6 bases to trimming and J lost 3 bases; unmatched junction nucleotides: 10. This CDR3 spans 15 amino acids. In DNA, the CDR3 is TGTGCCAGCAGCGTCCGGGACAGAGAAGAAGAGACCCAGTACTTC. Translated: CASSVRDREEETQYF.

The chain couples TRBV7-3 to TRBJ1-1, with TRBD1 identical over 8 bases. J lost 1 base, V lost 2 bases, and 12 bases had no gene match. CDR1 is SGHTA, CDR2 FQGTGA, per germline. This CDR3 is built from 18 residues. The CDR3 protein is CASSLQGASIGSNTEAFF. The DNA of the CDR3 is TGTGCCAGCAGCTTACAGGGGGCGAGTATTGGCTCGAACACTGAAGCTTTCTTT.

The chain carries TRBV5-6 and TRBJ2-7; a possible D gene is TRBD2 (7 bases). V gave up 3 bases and J gave up 5 bases, with 18 bases separating them. Germline CDR1 SGHDT, CDR2 YYEEEE. The CDR3 sequence is 15 residues long. The CDR3 region has the DNA TGTGCCAGCAGCTCGTCCCGCGGGGGCCCCGACGAGCAGTACTTC. Its protein is CASSSSRGGPDEQYF.

The chain couples TRBV5-6 to TRBJ2-7; 9 positions agree with TRBD1. Germline V gene lookup returns CDR1 SGHDT and CDR2 YYEEEE. The CDR3 is made up of 16 amino acids. V lost 4 bases, J lost 4 bases, and 12 bases stayed unmatched. The CDR3 is CASSRGQGVIRYEQYF. CDR3 in DNA: TGTGCCAGCAGCCGGGGACAGGGTGTAATAAGGTACGAGCAGTACTTC.

This chain links TRBV20-1 with TRBJ2-3; D not resolved. CDR1 DFQATT and CDR2 SNEGSKA come from the germline V gene (reference sequence). V lost 5 bases and J 3 bases, leaving 3 bases between the germline ends. The CDR3 runs to 10 residues. Here the CDR3 reads CSAQTDTQYF. For the CDR3, the DNA is TGCAGTGCTCAGACAGATACGCAGTATTTT.

The V call is TRBV20-1, the J call TRBJ1-1; tentative D call: TRBD1 (6 bases). Germline values: CDR1 DFQATT, CDR2 SNEGSKA (reference sequence). Trimming left V 6 bases short and J 11 bases short, with 16 bases between. CDR3 length: 11 amino acids. CDR3 sequence reads: CSALRQEGAFF. The CDR3 DNA reads as TGCAGTGCACTTCGACAGGAAGGGGCTTTCTTT.

The rearrangement links TRBV5-4 to TRBJ1-2, with TRBD1 matching over 12 bases. The CDR3 runs to 16 residues. Germline values: CDR1 SGHNT, CDR2 YYREEE (reference sequence). The J segment lost 8 bases and the V segment lost 4 bases, leaving 12 bases of the junction unmatched. CDR3 sequence reads: CASSAGTGGLLGGYTF. CDR3 bases: TGTGCCAGCAGCGCCGGGACAGGGGGCCTTCTGGGCGGCTACACCTTC. Supplemented by reference TRBV5-4 and TRBJ1-2, the full variable domain reads ETGVTQSPTHLIKTRGQQVTLRCSSQSGHNTVSWYQQALGQGPQFIFQYYREEENGRGNFPPRFSGLQFPNYSSELNVNALELDDSALYLCASSAGTGGLLGGYTFGSGTRLTVV.

The chain uses TRBV4-3 and TRBJ2-1, with 7 bases matching TRBD1. Germline trimming cut 3 bases from V and 4 bases from J; bases unmatched to any gene: 6. The V gene's germline CDR1 is LGHNA and CDR2 YSLEER. CDR3 size: 15 residues. Written as DNA, the CDR3 is TGCGCCAGCAGCCACGATTCGGACAGGTACAATGAGCAGTTCTTC. This translates into CASSHDSDRYNEQFF.

The chain recombines TRBV5-6 with TRBJ2-7; D gene ambiguous. CDR3 length: 13 amino acids. V was shortened by 5 bases and J by 2 bases, with 11 bases between the two germline ends. Germline V CDR1 and CDR2: SGHDT, YYEEEE. CDR3 in amino acids: CASRAAATYEQYF. As DNA, the CDR3 is TGTGCCAGCAGGGCCGCGGCTACCTACGAGCAGTACTTC.

The V call is TRBV11-2, the J call TRBJ1-2; TRBD1 matches 8 bases. Germline loops: CDR1 SGHAT, CDR2 FQNNGV. The length of the CDR3 is 15 residues. V was clipped by 6 bases and J by 7 bases; unmatched bases: 13. CDR3: CASSPPGTGGPGYTF. DNA for the CDR3: TGTGCCAGCAGTCCACCGGGCACAGGGGGGCCTGGCTACACCTTC.

The J gene is TRBJ1-1, the V gene TRBV7-8; the match to TRBD1 covers 9 bases. Per germline, CDR1 SGHVS and CDR2 FQNEAQ. J lost 2 bases, V lost 1 base, and 2 bases had no gene match. The CDR3 is 15 amino acids. CDR3 bases: TGTGCCAGCAGCTTAGTGGACAGGGGCAACACTGAAGCTTTCTTT. It codes for CASSLVDRGNTEAFF.

This CDR3 reads CASSLGQVLYF. In DNA, the CDR3 is TGTGCCAGCAGCCTCGGACAGGTTCTCTACTTC. This chain links TRBV12-3 or TRBV12-4 with TRBJ2-4; 7 bases map to TRBD1. The CDR3 totals 11 residues. With 6 bases clipped from V and 16 bases from J, the junction kept 9 bases outside the gene matches.

This chain uses TRBV27 with TRBJ2-3, with 9 positions matching TRBD1. Unmatched junction bases numbered 2, after V lost 8 bases and J lost 2 bases. The CDR3 runs to 13 residues. Per the germline V gene, CDR1 is MNHEY and CDR2 is SMNVEV (reference sequence). The CDR3 here is CASRTGATDTQYF. The CDR3 region has the DNA TGTGCCAGCCGGACAGGGGCCACAGATACGCAGTATTTT.